The rows below give T cell receptor beta chains drawn from one sample of a study of early T cells in non-severe SARS-CoV-2 infection. TCRdb passed the 5' RACE reads through MiXCR, listing each CDR3 protein once. The repertoire holds about 110,000 distinct CDR3 sequences, with 12% as singletons. The material sequenced was whole blood. The receptors originated from an adult who was a healthcare worker with PCR-confirmed SARS-CoV-2 infection or an uninfected control (not recorded which). Both conserved end residues are part of each CDR3. Fields, in order: CDR3 DNA, CDR3 protein, clone size, J gene, V gene, CDR3 length, D gene. The D gene is left open where the match is weak. A row's size may be missing; if present it is once, few, many or a size class.

DNA: TGCGCCAGCAGCCAAGAATACAGGGGAATCAATAATTCACCCCTCCACTTT
CDR3: CASSQEYRGINNSPLHF
size: many
J: TRBJ1-6
V: TRBV4-1
length: 17
D: TRBD1

DNA: TGTGCCAGCAGTCCCGCTTGGGGCCCTAATGAAAAACTGTTTTTT
CDR3: CASSPAWGPNEKLFF
size: few
J: TRBJ1-4
V: TRBV6-5
length: 15
D: NA

DNA: TGTGCCAGCAGCAGGAGATACGAGCAGTACTTC
CDR3: CASSRRYEQYF
size: many
J: TRBJ2-7
V: TRBV6-6
length: 11
D: NA

DNA: TGCGCCAGCAGCCTCTTGGAGACGACTGCTCCCAGCACAGATACGCAGTATTTT
CDR3: CASSLLETTAPSTDTQYF
size: few
J: TRBJ2-3
V: TRBV4-1
length: 18
D: NA

DNA: TGTGCCAGCAGCGACCGACAGAGACGCTATGGCTACACCTTC
CDR3: CASSDRQRRYGYTF
size: few
J: TRBJ1-2
V: TRBV7-2
length: 14
D: NA

DNA: TGCAGCGAAGGGGCGGGGGATCGAGAGACCCAGTACTTC
CDR3: CSEGAGDRETQYF
size: NA
J: TRBJ2-5
V: TRBV29-1
length: 13
D: TRBD2

DNA: TGTGCCAGCAGTATACACCCTGGTGGGGGGTCGAACACTGAAGCTTTCTTT
CDR3: CASSIHPGGGSNTEAFF
size: few
J: TRBJ1-1
V: TRBV12-3/TRBV12-4
length: 17
D: NA

DNA: TGTGCCACCAGGGGGACTAGCGACAATGAGCAGTTCTTC
CDR3: CATRGTSDNEQFF
size: NA
J: TRBJ2-1
V: TRBV24-1
length: 13
D: TRBD2

DNA: TGCAGTGCTAGAGGGGGCGGACGGGCGGTAGCCCAGCATTTT
CDR3: CSARGGGRAVAQHF
size: many
J: TRBJ1-5
V: TRBV20-1
length: 14
D: NA

DNA: TGTGCCAGCAACCGGGGCACAGATACGCAGTATTTT
CDR3: CASNRGTDTQYF
size: few
J: TRBJ2-3
V: TRBV25-1
length: 12
D: NA

DNA: TGCGCCAGCAGCTTGTCCCCGACGCGGGGGGCTAATTCACCCCTCCACTTT
CDR3: CASSLSPTRGANSPLHF
size: many
J: TRBJ1-6
V: TRBV5-1
length: 17
D: NA

DNA: TGTGCCAGCAGTTACGGAGCGTCGGCAGATACGCAGTATTTT
CDR3: CASSYGASADTQYF
size: many
J: TRBJ2-3
V: TRBV6-5
length: 14
D: NA

DNA: TGTGCCAGCAGCTTAGTTGCTTGGGCCGACGACCCTGAAGCTTTCTTT
CDR3: CASSLVAWADDPEAFF
size: many
J: TRBJ1-1
V: TRBV11-2
length: 16
D: NA

DNA: TGTGCCAGCTCGCAGGGAATGCGGCAGAACACTGAAGCTTTCTTT
CDR3: CASSQGMRQNTEAFF
size: many
J: TRBJ1-1
V: TRBV2
length: 15
D: NA

DNA: TGTGCCAGCAGTCTCCAAGACAGGGCGGGAAATGAGCAGTTCTTC
CDR3: CASSLQDRAGNEQFF
size: NA
J: TRBJ2-1
V: TRBV6-2/TRBV6-3
length: 15
D: NA

DNA: TGTGCCAGCAGTCCGCAGGGACCCAATCAGCCCCAGCATTTT
CDR3: CASSPQGPNQPQHF
size: NA
J: TRBJ1-5
V: TRBV27
length: 14
D: NA

DNA: TGTGCCAGCAGTCGGGCCTTGGGGGGCCGGACAGATACGCAGTATTTT
CDR3: CASSRALGGRTDTQYF
size: many
J: TRBJ2-3
V: TRBV5-4
length: 16
D: NA

DNA: TGTGCCAGTAGTATTAACTCCGGAGACTACGAGCAGTACTTC
CDR3: CASSINSGDYEQYF
size: NA
J: TRBJ2-7
V: TRBV19
length: 14
D: NA

DNA: TGTGCCAGTAGCATTGGACGCACAGATACGCAGTATTTT
CDR3: CASSIGRTDTQYF
size: NA
J: TRBJ2-3
V: TRBV19
length: 13
D: NA

DNA: TGTGCCAGCAGCTGGCGGGCCGCGAACACCGGGGAGCTGTTTTTT
CDR3: CASSWRAANTGELFF
size: few
J: TRBJ2-2
V: TRBV11-2
length: 15
D: NA

DNA: TGCAGTGCTAGAGATCCCCAGAAAAACTACGAGCAGTACTTC
CDR3: CSARDPQKNYEQYF
size: many
J: TRBJ2-7
V: TRBV20-1
length: 14
D: NA

DNA: TGTGCCAGCAAACCCTGGGACAGGGCGAACACCGGGGAGCTGTTTTTT
CDR3: CASKPWDRANTGELFF
size: many
J: TRBJ2-2
V: TRBV11-3
length: 16
D: TRBD1

DNA: TGTGCCAGCAGCTTAGCTAGACCAAATTACAATGAGCAGTTCTTC
CDR3: CASSLARPNYNEQFF
size: many
J: TRBJ2-1
V: TRBV7-8
length: 15
D: NA

DNA: TGTGCCAGCAGCTTAGCAGGGGCAGGAAACACCATATATTTT
CDR3: CASSLAGAGNTIYF
size: many
J: TRBJ1-3
V: TRBV7-6
length: 14
D: NA

DNA: TGTGCCAGCAGCTTGGCCTCAGGGCTGGGTGAAAAACTGTTTTTT
CDR3: CASSLASGLGEKLFF
size: few
J: TRBJ1-4
V: TRBV5-4
length: 15
D: NA

DNA: TGCAGCGTTGGGAACTATGGCTACACCTTC
CDR3: CSVGNYGYTF
size: few
J: TRBJ1-2
V: TRBV29-1
length: 10
D: NA

DNA: TGTGCCAGCAGCCGACAACAGGGGAACACTGAAGCTTTCTTT
CDR3: CASSRQQGNTEAFF
size: few
J: TRBJ1-1
V: TRBV11-2
length: 14
D: NA

DNA: TGTGCCAGCTCACCTTCTTGGACAGGGGAGAATCAGCCCCAGCATTTT
CDR3: CASSPSWTGENQPQHF
size: few
J: TRBJ1-5
V: TRBV18
length: 16
D: TRBD1

DNA: TGTGCCAGCAGTTCCACGAACACCGGGGAGCTGTTTTTT
CDR3: CASSSTNTGELFF
size: many
J: TRBJ2-2
V: TRBV6-5
length: 13
D: NA

DNA: TGTGCCAGCAGCTTAAGGGGGGCAGACTTCAATGAGCAGTTCTTC
CDR3: CASSLRGADFNEQFF
size: NA
J: TRBJ2-1
V: TRBV7-9
length: 15
D: NA

DNA: TGTGCCAGTAGTATGACAGGCACTAACTATGGCTACACCTTC
CDR3: CASSMTGTNYGYTF
size: NA
J: TRBJ1-2
V: TRBV19
length: 14
D: NA

DNA: TGTGCCAGCAGCGATTGTGTCCGAGGGGACTCACCCCTCCACTTT
CDR3: CASSDCVRGDSPLHF
size: many
J: TRBJ1-6
V: TRBV21-1
length: 15
D: NA

DNA: TGTGCCAGCAGGGGAGGGCAGGGGGCTGCCGGGGAGCTGTTTTTT
CDR3: CASRGGQGAAGELFF
size: NA
J: TRBJ2-2
V: TRBV6-5
length: 15
D: NA

DNA: TGTGCCAGCAGTCGTGAGCATGAGCAGTTCTTC
CDR3: CASSREHEQFF
size: many
J: TRBJ2-1
V: TRBV9
length: 11
D: NA

DNA: TGTGCCAGCAGCTTATTACAGGGCAATCAGCCCCAGCATTTT
CDR3: CASSLLQGNQPQHF
size: NA
J: TRBJ1-5
V: TRBV13
length: 14
D: NA

DNA: TGTGCCAGCTCCTTCCCGGGACACCCCGAGCAGTACTTC
CDR3: CASSFPGHPEQYF
size: NA
J: TRBJ2-7
V: TRBV11-3
length: 13
D: NA

DNA: TGTGCCAGCAGTTTTCGCGGGATCAGGAGCAATCAGCCCCAGCATTTT
CDR3: CASSFRGIRSNQPQHF
size: NA
J: TRBJ1-5
V: TRBV28
length: 16
D: NA

DNA: TGTGCCAGCAGCCAAGCGGGGGCGGGCTACGAGCAGTACTTC
CDR3: CASSQAGAGYEQYF
size: many
J: TRBJ2-7
V: TRBV14
length: 14
D: NA

DNA: TGTGCCAGCAGCCAAGCAATCGTGACTAGCGGTCGGGAGCAGTTCTTC
CDR3: CASSQAIVTSGREQFF
size: few
J: TRBJ2-1
V: TRBV4-2
length: 16
D: TRBD2

DNA: TGCGCCAGCAGCCGATCACCGACTAGCGGCGGGAATGAGCAGTTCTTC
CDR3: CASSRSPTSGGNEQFF
size: many
J: TRBJ2-1
V: TRBV5-1
length: 16
D: TRBD2

DNA: TGTGCCAGCAGCTTAGATGGGGGGAAGGTAGCTTTCTTT
CDR3: CASSLDGGKVAFF
size: NA
J: TRBJ1-1
V: TRBV7-9
length: 13
D: NA